Listed here are 8 T cell receptor beta chains from one sample, sequenced in a study of T cells in Graves' hyperthyroidism and ophthalmopathy. Using RNA transcripts as the source, TCR beta CDR3 regions were amplified. A set of HTBI primers served as the primers for a first-round RT-PCR of the TCR CDR3. TCRdb processed the multiplex PCR reads anew with MiXCR; each CDR3 protein has one entry. The table has roughly 93,000 distinct CDR3 sequences, around 42% seen once. The sample taken for sequencing was peripheral blood or thyroid tissue (not recorded which). Every receptor here comes from a woman in her thirties with Graves' hyperthyroidism.

CDR3 protein: CASSQGHNQPQHF. CDR3 DNA sequence: TGTGCCAGCAGCCAGGGGCACAATCAGCCCCAGCATTTT. The chain is built from TRBV9 and TRBJ1-5; D perhaps matches TRBD1 (6 bases). The CDR3 sequence is 13 residues long. Trimming cost V 4 bases and J 3 bases, with 8 bases left between them. Germline CDR1 reads SGDLS; CDR2 reads YYNGEE.

This chain joins TRBV7-9 and TRBJ1-5; 7 nucleotides agree with TRBD1. CDR1 is SEHNR and CDR2 is FQNEAQ in the germline V gene (reference sequence). The CDR3 has 14 residues. V dropped 7 bases and J dropped 9; count of bases not matched to a gene: 12. The CDR3 reads CASTGRQGVWPQHF. CDR3 bases: TGTGCCAGCACTGGGAGACAGGGTGTGTGGCCCCAGCATTTT. The complete variable domain, with remaining parts taken from reference TRBV7-9 and TRBJ1-5, reads DTGVSQNPRHKITKRGQNVTFRCDPISEHNRLYWYRQTLGQGPEFLTYFQNEAQLEKSRLLSDRFSAERPKGSFSTLEIQRTEQGDSAMYLCASTGRQGVWPQHFGDGTRLSIL.

In this sample, this clonotype turned up many times. This chain uses TRBV4-2 with TRBJ1-6; D might be TRBD1 (6 bases). This CDR3 is built from 16 residues. V was shortened by 1 base and J by 13 bases, with 20 bases between the two germline ends. Germline loops: CDR1 LGHNA, CDR2 YNFKEQ. The CDR3 sequence: CASSQVDGQGLDPLHF. Written as DNA, the CDR3 is TGTGCCAGCAGCCAAGTAGACGGGCAGGGGCTAGATCCCCTCCACTTT.

As DNA, the CDR3 is TGTGCCAGCAGCTTAGGAGTCGGTAATTCACCCCTCCACTTT. It encodes CASSLGVGNSPLHF. The rearrangement links TRBV7-2 to TRBJ1-6; D unresolved. The CDR3 is made up of 14 amino acids. Trimming took off 1 base at V and 6 bases at J, with 7 bases between the two ends. CDR1 and CDR2 from the germline V gene are SGHTA and FQGNSA.

The table lists this clonotype with many counts. This chain uses TRBV20-1 with TRBJ1-1, with 7 nucleotides matching TRBD1. Germline V gene lookup returns CDR1 DFQATT and CDR2 SNEGSKA (reference sequence). J gave up 5 bases and V 6 bases, and 9 bases lay outside the gene matches. The CDR3 covers 13 residues. The CDR3 protein is CSAPRTGRTEAFF. DNA of the CDR3: TGCAGTGCGCCCCGGACAGGAAGGACTGAAGCTTTCTTT.

This clonotype has just a few counts. This rearrangement joins TRBV7-9 to TRBJ2-2; D is unresolved. V lost 9 bases and J 6 bases, leaving 2 bases between the germline ends. Germline CDR1 reads SEHNR; CDR2 reads FQNEAQ (reference sequence). The CDR3 is made up of 9 amino acids. CDR3 protein: CASSGELFF. The CDR3 nucleotides are TGTGCCAGTTCCGGGGAGCTGTTTTTT.

This clonotype occurred many times. This rearrangement joins TRBV5-1 to TRBJ1-2, with a possible D match to TRBD1 (6 bases). The CDR3 spans 14 residues. V was cut by 0 bases and J by 5 bases, with 11 bases left in between. Per germline, CDR1 SGHRS and CDR2 YFSETQ. Here the CDR3 reads CASSLVAGEYGYTF. The DNA for the CDR3 is TGCGCCAGCAGCTTGGTAGCAGGGGAGTATGGCTACACCTTC.

J is TRBJ2-5 and V is TRBV19; D call uncertain. This CDR3 contains 15 residues. V lost 5 bases and J lost 9, with 22 bases in between. Germline CDR1 reads LNHDA; CDR2 reads SQIVND (reference sequence). Here the CDR3 DNA reads TGTGCCAGTAGTTGGTCAAGTTATAGCAATCAGCCCCAGTACTTC. Protein sequence: CASSWSSYSNQPQYF.